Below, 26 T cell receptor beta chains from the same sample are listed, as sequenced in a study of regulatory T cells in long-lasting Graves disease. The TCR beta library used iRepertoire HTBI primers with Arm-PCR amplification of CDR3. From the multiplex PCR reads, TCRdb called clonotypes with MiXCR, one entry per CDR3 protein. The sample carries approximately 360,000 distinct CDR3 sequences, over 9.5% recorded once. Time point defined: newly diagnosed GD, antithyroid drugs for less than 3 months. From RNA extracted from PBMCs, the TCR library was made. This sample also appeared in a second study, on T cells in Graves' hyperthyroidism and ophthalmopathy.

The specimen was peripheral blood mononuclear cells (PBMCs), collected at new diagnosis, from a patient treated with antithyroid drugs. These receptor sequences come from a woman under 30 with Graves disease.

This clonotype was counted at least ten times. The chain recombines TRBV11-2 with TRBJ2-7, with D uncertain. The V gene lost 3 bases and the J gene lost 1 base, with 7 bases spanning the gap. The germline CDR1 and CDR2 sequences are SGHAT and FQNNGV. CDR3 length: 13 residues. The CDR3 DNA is TGTGCCAGCAGCTTTCCAGAATCCTACGAGCAGTACTTC. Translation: CASSFPESYEQYF.

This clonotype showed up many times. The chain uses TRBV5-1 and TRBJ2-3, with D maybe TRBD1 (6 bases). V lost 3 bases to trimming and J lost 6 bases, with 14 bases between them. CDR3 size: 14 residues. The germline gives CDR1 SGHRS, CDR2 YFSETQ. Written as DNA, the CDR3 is TGCGCCAGCAGCTCCCCTACGAGGGGGGATACGCAGTATTTT. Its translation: CASSSPTRGDTQYF.

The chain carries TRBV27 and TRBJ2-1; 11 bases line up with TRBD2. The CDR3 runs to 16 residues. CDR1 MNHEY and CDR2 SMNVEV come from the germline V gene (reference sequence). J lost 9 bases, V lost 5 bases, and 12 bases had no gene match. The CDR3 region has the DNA TGTGCCAGCAGTCCCCGATCGGGACTAGCGGCGGCTGAGCAGTTCTTC. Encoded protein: CASSPRSGLAAAEQFF.

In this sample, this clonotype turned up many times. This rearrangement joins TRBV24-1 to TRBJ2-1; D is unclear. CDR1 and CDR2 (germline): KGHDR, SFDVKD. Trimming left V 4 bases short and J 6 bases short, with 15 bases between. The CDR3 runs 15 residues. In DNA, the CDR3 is TGTGCCACCAGTGACCTTGGACCCTATTCCAATGAGCAGTTCTTC. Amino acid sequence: CATSDLGPYSNEQFF.

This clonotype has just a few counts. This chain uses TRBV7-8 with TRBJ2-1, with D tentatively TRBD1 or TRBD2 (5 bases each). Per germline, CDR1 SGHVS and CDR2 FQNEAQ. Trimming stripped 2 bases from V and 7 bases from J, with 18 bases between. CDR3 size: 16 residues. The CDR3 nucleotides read TGTGCCAGCAGCTTAATGAGGGGTGAAGGAGAAAATGAGCAGTTCTTC. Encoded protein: CASSLMRGEGENEQFF.

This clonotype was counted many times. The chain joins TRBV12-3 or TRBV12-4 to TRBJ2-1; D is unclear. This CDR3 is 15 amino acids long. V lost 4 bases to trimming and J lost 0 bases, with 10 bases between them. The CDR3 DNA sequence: TGTGCCAGCAGTTCGATAAGAAGCTCCTACAATGAGCAGTTCTTC. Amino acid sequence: CASSSIRSSYNEQFF.

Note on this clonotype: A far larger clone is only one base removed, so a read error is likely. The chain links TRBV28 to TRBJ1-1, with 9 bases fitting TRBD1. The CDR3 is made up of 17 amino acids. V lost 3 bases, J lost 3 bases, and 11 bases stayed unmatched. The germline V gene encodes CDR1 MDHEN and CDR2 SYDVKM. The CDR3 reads CASSFPGTGTLDTEAFF. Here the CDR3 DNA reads TGTGCCAGCAGTTTCCCCGGGACAGGGACGTTGGACACTGAAGCTTTCTTT.

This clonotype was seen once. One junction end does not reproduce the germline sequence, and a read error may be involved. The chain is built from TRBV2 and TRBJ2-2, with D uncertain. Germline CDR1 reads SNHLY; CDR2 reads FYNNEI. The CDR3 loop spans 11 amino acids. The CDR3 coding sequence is TGTGTCAGCAGTGAAGTTGGGGAGCTGTTTTTT. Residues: CVSSEVGELFF.

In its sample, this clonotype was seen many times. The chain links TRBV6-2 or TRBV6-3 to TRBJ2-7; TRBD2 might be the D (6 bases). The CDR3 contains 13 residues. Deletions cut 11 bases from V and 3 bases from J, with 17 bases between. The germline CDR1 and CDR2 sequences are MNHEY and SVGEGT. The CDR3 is CACGDQMNYEQYV. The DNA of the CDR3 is TGTGCCTGCGGGGACCAGATGAACTACGAGCAGTACGTC.

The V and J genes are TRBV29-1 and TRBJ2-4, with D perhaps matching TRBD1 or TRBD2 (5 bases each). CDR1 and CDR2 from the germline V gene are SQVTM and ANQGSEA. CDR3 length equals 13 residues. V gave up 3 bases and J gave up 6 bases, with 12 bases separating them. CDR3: CSVDGHRGNIQYF. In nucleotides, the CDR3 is TGCAGCGTTGATGGACACCGGGGAAACATTCAGTACTTC. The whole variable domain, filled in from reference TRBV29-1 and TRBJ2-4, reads SAVISQKPSRDICQRGTSLTIQCQVDSQVTMMFWYRQQPGQSLTLIATANQGSEATYESGFVIDKFPISRPNLTFSTLTVSNMSPEDSSIYLCSVDGHRGNIQYFGAGTRLSVL.

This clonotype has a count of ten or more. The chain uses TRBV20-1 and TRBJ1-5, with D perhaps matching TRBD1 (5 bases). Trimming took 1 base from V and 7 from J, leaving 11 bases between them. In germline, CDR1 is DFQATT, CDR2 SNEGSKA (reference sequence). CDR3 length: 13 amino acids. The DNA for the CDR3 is TGCAGTGCTAGAGTTCCAGGGATCCAGCCCCAGCATTTT. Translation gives CSARVPGIQPQHF.

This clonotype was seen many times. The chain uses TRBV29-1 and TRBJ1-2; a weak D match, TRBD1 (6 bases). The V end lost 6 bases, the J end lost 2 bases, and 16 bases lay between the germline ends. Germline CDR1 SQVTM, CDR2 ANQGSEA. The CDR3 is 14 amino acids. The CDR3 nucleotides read TGCAGCGTCGGCGGTGGGGGCGCCAACTATGGCTACACCTTC. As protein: CSVGGGGANYGYTF.

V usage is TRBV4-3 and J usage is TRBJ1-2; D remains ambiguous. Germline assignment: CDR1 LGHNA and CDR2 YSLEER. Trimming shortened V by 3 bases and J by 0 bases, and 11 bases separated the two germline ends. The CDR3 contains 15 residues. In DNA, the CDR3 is TGCGCCAGCAGCCAGCTTAGGGCTTCTAACTATGGCTACACCTTC. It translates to CASSQLRASNYGYTF.

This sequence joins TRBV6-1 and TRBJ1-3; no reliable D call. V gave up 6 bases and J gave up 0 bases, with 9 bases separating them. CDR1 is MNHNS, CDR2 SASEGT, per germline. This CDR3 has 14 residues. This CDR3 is CASRLSLSGNTIYF. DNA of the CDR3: TGTGCCAGCAGACTCTCCCTCTCTGGAAACACCATATATTTT.

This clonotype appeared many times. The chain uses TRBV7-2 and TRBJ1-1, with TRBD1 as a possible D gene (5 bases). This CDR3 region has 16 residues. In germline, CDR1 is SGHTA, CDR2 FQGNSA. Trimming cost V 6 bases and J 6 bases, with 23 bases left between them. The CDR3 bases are TGTGCCAGCAGGATAACGAACTGGGGGGTCGACTCTGAAGCTTTCTTT. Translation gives CASRITNWGVDSEAFF.

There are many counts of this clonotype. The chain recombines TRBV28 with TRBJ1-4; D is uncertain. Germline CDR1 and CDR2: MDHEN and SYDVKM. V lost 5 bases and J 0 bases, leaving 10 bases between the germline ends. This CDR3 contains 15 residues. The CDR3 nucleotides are TGTGCCAGCAGTCGTTGGTCTGCAACTAATGAAAAACTGTTTTTT. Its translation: CASSRWSATNEKLFF.

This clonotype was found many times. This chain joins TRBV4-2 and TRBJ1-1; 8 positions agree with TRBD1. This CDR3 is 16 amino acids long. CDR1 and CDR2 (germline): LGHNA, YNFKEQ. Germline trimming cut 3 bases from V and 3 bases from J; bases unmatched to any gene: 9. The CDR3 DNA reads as TGTGCCAGCAGCCAGGAACCGACAGGGGTGGACACTGAAGCTTTCTTT. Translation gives CASSQEPTGVDTEAFF.

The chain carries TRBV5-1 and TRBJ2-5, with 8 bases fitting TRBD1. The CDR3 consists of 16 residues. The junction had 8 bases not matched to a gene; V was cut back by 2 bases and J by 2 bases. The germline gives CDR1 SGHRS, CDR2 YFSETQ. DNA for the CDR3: TGCGCCAGCAGCTTCAGGGGGCCCCACCCTCAAGAGACCCAGTACTTC. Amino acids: CASSFRGPHPQETQYF.

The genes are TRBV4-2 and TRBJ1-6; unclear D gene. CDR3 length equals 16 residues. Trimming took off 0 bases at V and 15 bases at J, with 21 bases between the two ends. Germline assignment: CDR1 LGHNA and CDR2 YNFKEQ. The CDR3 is CASSQDRMQPGRHLHF. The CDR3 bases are TGTGCCAGCAGCCAAGATCGGATGCAGCCCGGGCGTCACCTCCACTTT.

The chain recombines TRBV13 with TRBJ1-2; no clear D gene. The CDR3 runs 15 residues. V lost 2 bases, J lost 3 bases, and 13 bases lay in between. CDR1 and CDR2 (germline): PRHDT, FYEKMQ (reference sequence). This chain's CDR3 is CASSLRVFQDYGYTF. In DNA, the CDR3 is TGTGCCAGCAGCTTAAGGGTCTTCCAAGACTATGGCTACACCTTC.

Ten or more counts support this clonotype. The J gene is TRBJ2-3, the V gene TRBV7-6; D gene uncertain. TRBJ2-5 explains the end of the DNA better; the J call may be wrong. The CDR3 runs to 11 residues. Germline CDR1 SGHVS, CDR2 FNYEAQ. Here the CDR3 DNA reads TGTGCCAGCATAGGGCTCGAAACCCAGTACTTC. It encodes CASIGLETQYF.

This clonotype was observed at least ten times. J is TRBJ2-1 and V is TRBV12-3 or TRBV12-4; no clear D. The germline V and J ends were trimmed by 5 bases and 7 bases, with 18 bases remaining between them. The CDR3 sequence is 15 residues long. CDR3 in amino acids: CASSLGASSRNEQFF. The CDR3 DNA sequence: TGTGCCAGCAGTCTTGGCGCTAGTTCGAGGAATGAGCAGTTCTTC.

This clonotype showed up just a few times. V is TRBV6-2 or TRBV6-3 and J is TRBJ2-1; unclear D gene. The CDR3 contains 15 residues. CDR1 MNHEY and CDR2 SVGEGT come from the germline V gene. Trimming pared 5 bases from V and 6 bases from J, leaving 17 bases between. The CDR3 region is CASSEFSHTSNEQFF. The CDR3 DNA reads TGTGCCAGCAGTGAATTTAGCCACACGAGCAATGAGCAGTTCTTC.

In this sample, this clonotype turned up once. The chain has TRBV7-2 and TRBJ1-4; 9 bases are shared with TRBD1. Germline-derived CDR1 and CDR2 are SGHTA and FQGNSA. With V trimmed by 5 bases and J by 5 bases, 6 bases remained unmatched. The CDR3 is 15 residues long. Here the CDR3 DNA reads TGTGCCAGCAGCGCACAGGGGGCGGGGAATGAAAAACTGTTTTTT. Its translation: CASSAQGAGNEKLFF.

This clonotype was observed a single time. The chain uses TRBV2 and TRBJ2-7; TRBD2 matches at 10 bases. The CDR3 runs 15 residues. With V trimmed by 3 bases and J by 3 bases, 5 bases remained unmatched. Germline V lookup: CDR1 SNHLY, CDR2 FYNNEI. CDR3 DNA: TGTGCCAGCAGTGAGGGTAGCGGGGGGTTCTACGAGCAGTACGTC. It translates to CASSEGSGGFYEQYV.

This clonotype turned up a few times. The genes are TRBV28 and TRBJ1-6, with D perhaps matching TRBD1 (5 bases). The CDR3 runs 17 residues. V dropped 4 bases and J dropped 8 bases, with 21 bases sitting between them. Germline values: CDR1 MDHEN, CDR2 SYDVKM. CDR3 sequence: CASSSLFGTYKDSPLHF. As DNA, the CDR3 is TGTGCCAGCAGTTCTCTGTTTGGGACTTACAAGGATTCACCCCTCCACTTT.